One T cell receptor beta chain is described in this entry. The sample originates from a study of blood T cell repertoires in COVID-19. Overall study: Italy, Spain and the United States were the sources of the convalescent and acute COVID-19 samples. From T cells, B-cell-depleted T cells, or PBMCs came the material, which was cDNA or gDNA.

Per the original data handling: Counts of nucleated cells, estimated from reference gene primer amplification, were obtained. Produced via immunoSEQ multiplex PCR; TCRdb's table is partial and in-frame only. Clone size and the V and J calls come from that table; the DNA yielded D and trimming. The data show some 270,000 clones, about 89% seen once. Germline V CDR1 and CDR2: DFQATT, SNEGSKA (reference sequence). V lost 5 bases and J 2 bases, leaving 6 bases between the germline ends. The CDR3 runs 11 residues. The source of this sequence is a man in his forties or fifties with active or convalescent COVID-19. The sequenced material came from peripheral blood. The gene calls are TRBV20-1 and TRBJ1-1; possibly TRBD1 for D (6 bases). This CDR3 reads CSAGTNTEAFF. The CDR3 DNA reads TGCAGTGCTGGGACAAACACTGAAGCTTTCTTT.